These 9 T cell receptor beta chains originate from one sample sequenced in a study of TIL therapy for anti-PD-1-resistant metastatic lung cancer. Sequencing used immunoSEQ v3. Here immunoSEQ multiplex PCR was the method, and the copy in TCRdb shows in-frame clones only, minus some. The data contain around 6,000 clones, 60% to 80% of them singletons. The time point here: pre-treatment sample, taken before nivolumab and TIL therapy. The tumor samples were excised metastases, mostly pleural nodules or supraclavicular lymph nodes. Sequencing was performed on tumor tissue, taken at baseline. The source of these receptors is a person aged 25-85 years with non-small cell lung cancer.

The CDR3 is CARGGKGGQETQYF. CDR3 coding DNA: TGCGCCCGCGGGGGGAAGGGGGGGCAAGAGACCCAGTACTTC. The chain couples TRBV10-1 to TRBJ2-5; 8 positions agree with TRBD2. The CDR3 spans 14 residues. The germline CDR1 and CDR2 sequences are WNHNN and SYGVQD (reference sequence). V lost 11 bases, J lost 2 bases, and 10 bases stayed unmatched.

This clone has just a few counts. The J gene is TRBJ1-4, the V gene TRBV6-5; D remains ambiguous. The CDR3 runs to 13 residues. V was shortened by 10 bases and J by 4 bases, with 13 bases between the two germline ends. From germline, CDR1 is MNHEY and CDR2 SVGAGI. The CDR3 DNA reads TGTGCCATACCTCGAGCAGGTAATGAAAAACTGTTTTTT. Translated: CAIPRAGNEKLFF.

The chain joins TRBV5-1 to TRBJ2-5; 8 bases match TRBD1. J was trimmed by 4 bases and V by 4 bases; bases with no gene match: 6. CDR1 and CDR2 from the germline V gene are SGHRS and YFSETQ. The CDR3 is 14 amino acids. CDR3 sequence: CASSSGTGGETQYF. The CDR3 DNA sequence: TGCGCCAGCAGCAGTGGGACAGGCGGAGAGACCCAGTACTTC.

The V call is TRBV20-1, the J call TRBJ2-5; 7 positions agree with TRBD2. The CDR3 spans 13 residues. Unmatched junction bases numbered 6, after V lost 3 bases and J lost 5 bases. Per the germline V gene, CDR1 is DFQATT and CDR2 is SNEGSKA (reference sequence). Here the CDR3 DNA reads TGCAGTGCTAGTGGGTTGGGAGGGGAGACCCAGTACTTC. Translated, it gives CSASGLGGETQYF.

This clone has only one observation. The chain uses TRBV4-2 and TRBJ1-5; D remains unclear. CDR1 is LGHNA and CDR2 is YNFKEQ in the germline V gene. Trimming removed 0 bases at V and 0 bases at J, with 18 bases between. The CDR3 has 19 residues. Written as DNA, the CDR3 is TGTGCCAGCAGCCAAGAGTTGAACGTTAGAGGCCATAGCAATCAGCCCCAGCATTTT. It codes for CASSQELNVRGHSNQPQHF.

This clone was observed a single time. The chain employs TRBV5-1 and TRBJ2-3, with D possibly matching TRBD1 (5 bases). V was cut by 3 bases and J by 1 base, with 9 bases left in between. Germline CDR1 and CDR2: SGHRS and YFSETQ. The CDR3 contains 14 residues. In DNA, the CDR3 is TGCGCCAGCAGCTCGGCAGGGCGCACAGATACGCAGTATTTT. Amino acids: CASSSAGRTDTQYF.

J is TRBJ2-3 and V is TRBV30, with D unresolved. V was trimmed by 0 bases and J by 6 bases, leaving 7 bases between them. CDR3 length: 12 residues. Looked up from germline, CDR1 is GTSNPN and CDR2 is SVGIG (reference sequence). The CDR3 region has the DNA TGTGCCTGGAGTGTTAAACGGGATACGCAGTATTTT. It is translated as CAWSVKRDTQYF. Drawing the rest from reference TRBV30 and TRBJ2-3, the complete variable domain is SQTIHQWPATLVQPVGSPLSLECTVEGTSNPNLYWYRQAAGRGLQLLFYSVGIGQISSEVPQNLSASRPQDRQFILSSKKLLLSDSGFYLCAWSVKRDTQYFGPGTRLTVL.

The chain has TRBV3-1 (or the pseudogene TRBV3-2) and TRBJ2-7; D is undetermined. Looked up from germline, CDR1 is LGHDT and CDR2 is YNNKEL (reference sequence). V was pared by 1 base and J by 0 bases, with 7 bases between. The CDR3 is 14 amino acids. The CDR3 DNA reads as TGTGCCAGCAGCCAAGGGTGGAGCTCCTACGAGCAGTACTTC. Translation gives CASSQGWSSYEQYF.

This clone appeared a few times. The V and J genes are TRBV24-1 and TRBJ2-3; D unresolved. Germline V gene lookup returns CDR1 KGHDR and CDR2 SFDVKD. The V gene lost 4 bases and the J gene lost 2 bases, with 6 bases spanning the gap. The CDR3 is made up of 13 amino acids. The CDR3 spells CATSEPNTDTQYF. The CDR3 nucleotides are TGTGCCACCAGTGAGCCTAACACAGATACGCAGTATTTT.